These 22 T cell receptor beta chains were all obtained from the same sample, sequenced in a study of cytomegalovirus exposure and HLA in healthy donors. PCR was performed using 60 Vbeta and 13 Jbeta primers. The assay was immunoSEQ multiplex PCR, and TCRdb's table has in-frame clones only and misses some. This table has tens of thousands of clones, about 68% appearing once. The specimen was PBMCs. The source of these receptors is a woman aged 50 to 60 in good health and CMV-seropositive.

This clone was picked up a small number of times. V and J are TRBV6-5 and TRBJ2-3; 11 bases agree with TRBD2. V lost 0 bases, J lost 4 bases, and 3 bases stayed unmatched. CDR3 size: 16 residues. Germline loops: CDR1 MNHEY, CDR2 SVGAGI. The CDR3, as DNA: TGTGCCAGCAGTTACTCGATAGCGGGGGGGCCAGATACGCAGTATTTT. Translating gives CASSYSIAGGPDTQYF.

The V call is TRBV5-1, the J call TRBJ1-1; D is ambiguous. The length of the CDR3 is 15 residues. V shed 0 bases and J shed 7 bases, with 16 bases lying between them. Per germline, CDR1 SGHRS and CDR2 YFSETQ. CDR3 sequence reads: CASSLALQRESEAFF. The CDR3, as DNA: TGCGCCAGCAGCTTGGCCTTACAGAGGGAGAGTGAAGCTTTCTTT.

CDR3 sequence: CAISVRDMNTEAFF. CDR3 bases: TGTGCCATCAGTGTTAGGGACATGAACACTGAAGCTTTCTTT. The chain employs TRBV10-3 and TRBJ1-1; tentatively, D is TRBD1 (6 bases). In germline, CDR1 is ENHRY, CDR2 SYGVKD. This CDR3 comprises 14 residues. V dropped 4 bases and J dropped 0 bases, with 9 bases sitting between them.

The chain links TRBV6-5 to TRBJ2-1; 10 nucleotides line up with TRBD1. The ends lost 2 bases at V and 5 bases at J; junction bases unmatched: 3. Germline assignment: CDR1 MNHEY and CDR2 SVGAGI. This CDR3 comprises 15 residues. In DNA, the CDR3 is TGTGCCAGCAGTTACACGGGACAGGGGAACAATGAGCAGTTCTTC. Its protein is CASSYTGQGNNEQFF.

V and J are TRBV19 and TRBJ1-1, with 9 bases identical to TRBD1. The V segment lost 9 bases and the J segment 1 base; nucleotides outside the gene matches: 9. Germline V CDR1 and CDR2: LNHDA, SQIVND (reference sequence). The CDR3 runs to 15 residues. In DNA, the CDR3 is TGTGCCAGACAGGACCCACAGGGGGCGAACACTGAAGCTTTCTTT. This encodes CARQDPQGANTEAFF.

The chain has TRBV19 and TRBJ1-4; 7 bases map to TRBD1. V lost 4 bases and J lost 6; bases outside the gene matches: 5. This CDR3 has 14 residues. Germline V CDR1 and CDR2: LNHDA, SQIVND (reference sequence). This CDR3 reads CASSRGTVDEKLFF. For the CDR3, the DNA is TGTGCCAGTAGTAGGGGGACAGTAGATGAAAAACTGTTTTTT.

This sequence joins TRBV2 and TRBJ2-3; TRBD1 agrees at 7 bases. J lost 3 bases, V lost 5 bases, and 11 bases had no gene match. Germline V gene data show CDR1 as SNHLY and CDR2 as FYNNEI. This CDR3 comprises 16 residues. CDR3 in amino acids: CASSMETGRGTDTQYF. CDR3 DNA: TGTGCCAGCAGTATGGAGACAGGGCGAGGGACAGATACGCAGTATTTT.

A remark on this clone: The junction and the germline gene differ at one end; a read error may be behind it. This chain links TRBV27 with TRBJ2-3, with 11 bases that match TRBD2. The CDR3 contains 16 residues. Germline CDR1 reads MNHEY; CDR2 reads SMNVEV (reference sequence). In DNA form, the CDR3 reads TGTGCCAGCAGTAGAAGACTAGCGGGGCTCACAGATGCGCAGTATTTT. Translated: CASSRRLAGLTDAQYF.

J is TRBJ2-1 and V is TRBV27, with a tentative D call TRBD2 (6 bases). This CDR3 comprises 13 residues. The V gene's germline CDR1 is MNHEY and CDR2 SMNVEV (reference sequence). Trimming removed 7 bases from V and 9 bases from J, with 16 bases in between. CDR3 DNA: TGTGCCAGCATCGAGGGAGGAGGAGGTGAGCAGTTCTTC. It yields the protein CASIEGGGGEQFF.

This sequence joins TRBV10-2 and TRBJ2-1; 8 nucleotides match TRBD2. The V segment lost 6 bases and the J segment 2 bases; nucleotides outside the gene matches: 9. The CDR3 consists of 16 residues. Germline CDR1 and CDR2: WSHSY and SAAADI. CDR3 coding DNA: TGCGCCAGCAGAGGTAGCGGGACTGTAACCTACAATGAGCAGTTCTTC. This gives the protein CASRGSGTVTYNEQFF.

The chain carries TRBV7-9 and TRBJ1-1; 9 bases agree with TRBD1. The CDR3 contains 13 residues. The junction had 3 bases not matched to a gene; V was cut back by 6 bases and J by 4 bases. Germline V gives CDR1 SEHNR, CDR2 FQNEAQ (reference sequence). The CDR3 coding sequence is TGTGCCAGCAGTGAGACAGGGGGCACTGAAGCTTTCTTT. This encodes CASSETGGTEAFF.

This sequence joins TRBV6-1 and TRBJ2-1; no reliable D call. This CDR3 comprises 13 residues. Germline lookup yields CDR1 MNHNS and CDR2 SASEGT. V was clipped by 10 bases and J by 9 bases, with 19 bases between them. For the CDR3, the DNA is TGTGCCATACCGATTATAGTCCCACCTGAGCAGTTCTTC. Protein: CAIPIIVPPEQFF.

The CDR3 loop reads CASSVRPTQETQYF. CDR3 nucleotide sequence: TGTGCCAGCAGCGTGCGGCCCACGCAAGAGACCCAGTACTTC. The rearrangement links TRBV9 to TRBJ2-5; the D is unclear. Germline V lookup: CDR1 SGDLS, CDR2 YYNGEE. This CDR3 is 14 amino acids long. Trimming took off 2 bases at V and 2 bases at J, with 10 bases between the two ends.

This clone showed up just a few times. CDR3 region: CASNLGATEKLFF. The DNA for the CDR3 is TGTGCCAGTAATCTGGGGGCGACTGAAAAACTGTTTTTT. The chain couples TRBV19 to TRBJ1-4; D might be TRBD1 (6 bases). V was clipped by 7 bases and J by 7 bases, with 13 bases between them. The CDR3 is 13 residues long. The germline V gene has CDR1 LNHDA and CDR2 SQIVND (reference sequence).

This clone was found a few times. This chain connects TRBV19 to TRBJ1-2, with D perhaps matching TRBD1 (5 bases). V lost 9 bases, J lost 1 base, and 12 bases lay in between. From germline, CDR1 is LNHDA and CDR2 SQIVND (reference sequence). This CDR3 spans 13 amino acids. DNA of the CDR3: TGTGCCAGCCTCGGGGGGGGTAACTATGGCTACACCTTC. Its translation is CASLGGGNYGYTF. Complete variable domain (other parts from reference TRBV19 and TRBJ1-2): DGGITQSPKYLFRKEGQNVTLSCEQNLNHDAMYWYRQDPGQGLRLIYYSQIVNDFQKGDIAEGYSVSREKKESFPLTVTSAQKNPTAFYLCASLGGGNYGYTFGSGTRLTVV.

The rearrangement joins TRBV2 to TRBJ2-3; D not resolved. The CDR3 contains 10 residues. The germline V gene encodes CDR1 SNHLY and CDR2 FYNNEI. Trimming took 3 bases from V and 11 from J, leaving 6 bases between them. CDR3 coding DNA: TGTGCCAGCAGTGACGAGGTGCAGTATTTT. Translated, it gives CASSDEVQYF.

V gene TRBV19 combines with J gene TRBJ2-3, with 15 bases lining up with TRBD2. The CDR3 length is 19 residues. The ends lost 5 bases at V and 4 bases at J; junction bases unmatched: 13. Germline-derived CDR1 and CDR2 are LNHDA and SQIVND (reference sequence). CDR3: CASSPQGLAGGPPPDTQYF. CDR3 coding DNA: TGTGCCAGTAGTCCCCAGGGACTAGCGGGGGGCCCCCCCCCAGATACGCAGTATTTT.

The J gene is TRBJ1-1, the V gene TRBV9; no clear D. Per the germline V gene, CDR1 is SGDLS and CDR2 is YYNGEE. Between the trimmed V and J ends, which lost 0 bases and 0 bases, there was a span of 12 bases. The CDR3 has 16 amino acids. The CDR3 protein is CASSVAGFGMNTEAFF. In nucleotides, the CDR3 is TGTGCCAGCAGCGTAGCGGGGTTCGGGATGAACACTGAAGCTTTCTTT. Based on the CDR3 plus reference TRBV9 and TRBJ1-1, the full variable domain is DSGVTQTPKHLITATGQRVTLRCSPRSGDLSVYWYQQSLDQGLQFLIQYYNGEERAKGNILERFSAQQFPDLHSELNLSSLELGDSALYFCASSVAGFGMNTEAFFGQGTRLTVV.

This clone is medium-sized (0.01 to 0.1%) within its sample. The V call is TRBV11-3, the J call TRBJ1-1, with a possible D match to TRBD1 (6 bases). Germline V gene data show CDR1 as SGHNT and CDR2 as YENEEA. The CDR3 runs to 14 residues. V was shortened by 8 bases and J by 5 bases, with 18 bases between the two germline ends. The CDR3, as DNA: TGTGCCAGCGGGACATCAGCCCCCGGGACTGAAGCTTTCTTT. Amino acids: CASGTSAPGTEAFF.

This clone was seen a few times. V and J are TRBV28 and TRBJ2-2, with D unclear. V lost 2 bases and J 5 bases, leaving 6 bases between the germline ends. The length of the CDR3 is 13 residues. Germline-derived CDR1 and CDR2 are MDHEN and SYDVKM. CDR3 sequence: CASSLPQTGELFF. As DNA, the CDR3 is TGTGCCAGCAGTTTACCACAAACCGGGGAGCTGTTTTTT.

The chain recombines TRBV28 with TRBJ2-3; tentative D call: TRBD1 (5 bases). From germline, CDR1 is MDHEN and CDR2 SYDVKM. There are 16 residues in the CDR3. Trimming pared 3 bases from V and 4 bases from J, leaving 17 bases between. DNA of the CDR3: TGTGCCAGCAGTTTCTCTTTCTCTGGGGCCGCAGATACGCAGTATTTT. Residues: CASSFSFSGAADTQYF.

The genes are TRBV5-1 and TRBJ1-1; no clear D. The CDR3 has 14 amino acids. The V gene's germline CDR1 is SGHRS and CDR2 YFSETQ. V was trimmed by 3 bases and J by 2 bases, leaving 11 bases between them. The CDR3 is CASSSEGQNTEAFF. The DNA of the CDR3 is TGCGCCAGCAGCTCCGAGGGCCAAAACACTGAAGCTTTCTTT. Variable domain in full (rest from reference TRBV5-1 and TRBJ1-1): KAGVTQTPRYLIKTRGQQVTLSCSPISGHRSVSWYQQTPGQGLQFLFEYFSETQRNKGNFPGRFSGRQFSNSRSEMNVSTLELGDSALYLCASSSEGQNTEAFFGQGTRLTVV.